This T cell receptor beta chain was captured by sequencing in a study of CD8+ T cells in alopecia areata. Study-level background: Oral tofacitinib, 5 to 10 mg twice daily, was given in an open-label trial.

It was cDNA, reverse transcribed from extracted RNA, that served as the sequencing template. Profiling relied on immunoSEQ multiplex PCR, and the TCRdb table lists in-frame clones only, not all of them. The sample has 14,000 or so clones; 55% to 60% are singletons. Researchers gathered lesional scalp punch biopsies and peripheral blood from patients with alopecia areata. The CDR3 extends over 17 amino acids. Germline V gene data show CDR1 as GTSNPN and CDR2 as SVGIG (reference sequence). Germline trimming cut 5 bases from V and 1 base from J; bases unmatched to any gene: 14. V is TRBV30 and J is TRBJ2-1, with TRBD1 matching 7 bases. The clonotype comes from a human donor with alopecia areata. The sample consisted of skin, taken at week 0. CDR3 nucleotide sequence: TGTGCCTGGGATAAAATGCAGGGGGTAAGGTCCTACAATGAGCAGTTCTTC. Protein sequence: CAWDKMQGVRSYNEQFF.